This T cell receptor beta chain was sequenced in a study of cytotoxic CD8 clonotypes in ibrutinib-treated CLL. About the study: Following a median about twelve months of treatment, with a range of 6 to 36, response samples were taken.

This CDR3 is built from 17 residues. The germline V gene encodes CDR1 GTSNPN and CDR2 SVGIG (reference sequence). V shed 5 bases, J shed 6 bases, and the junction held 11 bases outside the gene matches. Assay: immunoSEQ multiplex PCR; the TCRdb copy retains only in-frame clones and omits some. The sample contains 60,000 to 75,000 clones, approximately 90% of which appear only once. On this clone: Its antigen remains unidentified.

Whole-study results and caveats: Age-matched healthy donor levels were exceeded by baseline clonality, which tracked circulating CD8+ T-cell counts. At progression, clonality fell back toward baseline after rising at ibrutinib response.

This receptor was taken from a human donor with chronic lymphocytic leukemia. The material was PBMCs, obtained after 12 months of ibrutinib treatment. The chain has TRBV30 and TRBJ2-2; 14 bases match TRBD2. The CDR3 reads CAWDRSGLAGGPGELFF. In DNA form, the CDR3 reads TGTGCCTGGGACCGGTCCGGACTAGCGGGAGGTCCCGGGGAGCTGTTTTTT.